Below are 26 T cell receptor beta chains sequenced from a single sample in a study of radiation and T cells in renal cell carcinoma. Stated time point: baseline pretreatment blood. Specified treatment: 15 Gy SBRT to primary tumor, nephrectomy 4 weeks later. Here immunoSEQ multiplex PCR was the method, and the copy in TCRdb shows in-frame clones only, minus some. This table has about 140,000 clones, 70% to 90% appearing once. The material sequenced was blood, taken from a patient whose treatment included radiotherapy and nephrectomy. The receptors shown here come from a woman between 45 and 65 years old with renal cell carcinoma.

The chain links TRBV15 to TRBJ2-4; 8 bases align to TRBD1. This CDR3 region has 17 residues. Germline CDR1 and CDR2: LNHNV and YYDKDF (reference sequence). V was clipped by 1 base and J by 2 bases; unmatched bases: 7. In DNA, the CDR3 is TGTGCCACCAGCAGAGCAACAGGGGGTAGGCCCAAAAACATTCAGTACTTC. Protein sequence: CATSRATGGRPKNIQYF.

This clone appeared once. The chain is built from TRBV7-9 and TRBJ2-5, with no clear D. The V end lost 0 bases, the J end lost 0 bases, and 5 bases lay between the germline ends. The CDR3 is 14 residues long. Germline V CDR1 and CDR2: SEHNR, FQNEAQ (reference sequence). Written as DNA, the CDR3 is TGTGCCAGCAGCTTAGCGGGTCACCAAGAGACCCAGTACTTC. This encodes CASSLAGHQETQYF.

The V gene is TRBV7-9, the J gene TRBJ2-1; D is possibly TRBD2 (7 bases). The CDR3 has 15 residues. V shed 6 bases and J shed 8 bases, with 20 bases lying between them. Germline V gene data show CDR1 as SEHNR and CDR2 as FQNEAQ (reference sequence). The CDR3 here is CASRSQGRVIDEQFF. The CDR3 DNA follows: TGTGCCAGCAGATCCCAGGGGAGGGTAATCGATGAGCAGTTCTTC.

The chain carries TRBV19 and TRBJ2-3, with 9 bases lining up with TRBD2. Germline V gives CDR1 LNHDA, CDR2 SQIVND (reference sequence). The CDR3 is 14 residues long. V trimming: 4 bases; J trimming: 3 bases; junction bases outside the gene matches: 2. The DNA for the CDR3 is TGTGCCAGTAGTACCGGACTAGCGACAGATACGCAGTATTTT. Its protein product is CASSTGLATDTQYF.

This chain uses TRBV19 with TRBJ1-2; D not certain. Germline CDR1 LNHDA, CDR2 SQIVND (reference sequence). This CDR3 is built from 12 residues. V was pared by 0 bases and J by 8 bases, with 7 bases between. CDR3 protein: CASSIEARGYTF. CDR3 sequence (DNA): TGTGCCAGTAGTATAGAGGCGCGAGGCTACACCTTC.

The V gene is TRBV6-4, the J gene TRBJ2-2; TRBD1 agrees at 7 bases. V was pared by 4 bases and J by 0 bases, with 5 bases of the junction left unmatched. The CDR3 contains 16 residues. From germline, CDR1 is MRHNA and CDR2 SNTAGT. CDR3 protein: CASSVYGTANTGELFF. The CDR3 coding sequence is TGTGCCAGCAGTGTATACGGGACAGCGAACACCGGGGAGCTGTTTTTT.

The rearrangement joins TRBV7-8 to TRBJ2-5; TRBD1 matches at 7 bases. V shed 4 bases, J shed 4 bases, and the junction held 6 bases outside the gene matches. The length of the CDR3 is 14 residues. Germline CDR1 and CDR2: SGHVS and FQNEAQ. CDR3 DNA sequence: TGTGCCAGCAGCTCGCGACAGGGCGGAGAGACCCAGTACTTC. It is translated as CASSSRQGGETQYF.

This sequence joins TRBV19 and TRBJ1-3; D gene ambiguous. The V end was cut by 7 bases, the J end by 1 base, with 14 bases between. The CDR3 consists of 15 residues. CDR1 and CDR2 (germline): LNHDA, SQIVND (reference sequence). As DNA, the CDR3 is TGTGCCAGTATGATGAGGTTTTTATCTGGAAACACCATATATTTT. It translates to CASMMRFLSGNTIYF. The full variable domain, rest sourced from reference TRBV19 and TRBJ1-3, is DGGITQSPKYLFRKEGQNVTLSCEQNLNHDAMYWYRQDPGQGLRLIYYSQIVNDFQKGDIAEGYSVSREKKESFPLTVTSAQKNPTAFYLCASMMRFLSGNTIYFGEGSWLTVV.

The chain uses TRBV7-9 and TRBJ1-5; 10 positions match TRBD1. CDR1 is SEHNR, CDR2 FQNEAQ, per germline (reference sequence). The CDR3 runs 14 residues. V lost 5 bases and J lost 4; bases outside the gene matches: 2. CDR3 in DNA: TGTGCCAGCAGCGGACAGGGGGAAAATCAGCCCCAGCATTTT. Translated: CASSGQGENQPQHF.

This clone was counted a single time. The chain recombines TRBV6-6 with TRBJ2-3; D is unclear. Germline V CDR1 and CDR2: MNHNY, SVGAGI (reference sequence). This CDR3 has 11 residues. Trimming took off 8 bases at V and 5 bases at J, with 8 bases between the two ends. The chain's CDR3 is CASGLGDTQYF. DNA of the CDR3: TGTGCCAGCGGATTGGGAGATACGCAGTATTTT.

CDR3 sequence reads: CASVLGLVGYEQYF. The CDR3 DNA reads TGTGCCAGCGTCCTGGGACTAGTAGGCTACGAGCAGTACTTC. V and J are TRBV28 and TRBJ2-7; TRBD2 agrees at 8 bases. The J segment lost 3 bases and the V segment lost 8 bases, leaving 9 bases of the junction unmatched. The CDR3 is 14 residues long. Looked up from germline, CDR1 is MDHEN and CDR2 is SYDVKM.

This rearrangement joins TRBV13 to TRBJ2-7; perhaps TRBD2 as D (6 bases). V was shortened by 5 bases and J by 3 bases, with 23 bases between the two germline ends. Germline V gene sequence: CDR1 PRHDT, CDR2 FYEKMQ (reference sequence). The length of the CDR3 is 17 residues. In DNA form, the CDR3 reads TGTGCCAGCAGCAGCGATGGGAGCGGGCTGAGAAACTACGAGCAGTACTTC. Encoded protein: CASSSDGSGLRNYEQYF.

The J gene is TRBJ2-3, the V gene TRBV19, with 11 bases that match TRBD2. Trimming took 4 bases from V and 2 from J; bases not matched to a gene: 8. Germline-derived CDR1 and CDR2 are LNHDA and SQIVND (reference sequence). The CDR3 consists of 17 residues. As DNA, the CDR3 is TGTGCCAGTAGTACCGCCCCTAGCGGGGGGCACACAGATACGCAGTATTTT. This encodes CASSTAPSGGHTDTQYF. Complete variable domain (other parts from reference TRBV19 and TRBJ2-3): DGGITQSPKYLFRKEGQNVTLSCEQNLNHDAMYWYRQDPGQGLRLIYYSQIVNDFQKGDIAEGYSVSREKKESFPLTVTSAQKNPTAFYLCASSTAPSGGHTDTQYFGPGTRLTVL.

The chain couples TRBV5-4 to TRBJ1-1, with 10 bases that match TRBD1. This CDR3 is 16 amino acids long. V lost 0 bases to trimming and J lost 0 bases; unmatched junction nucleotides: 2. CDR1 is SGHNT, CDR2 YYREEE, per germline (reference sequence). CDR3 in DNA: TGTGCCAGCAGCTTGGGGACAGGGGGGGTGAACACTGAAGCTTTCTTT. It translates to CASSLGTGGVNTEAFF.

The rearrangement uses TRBV6-5 and TRBJ1-2; unclear D gene. Germline CDR1 reads MNHEY; CDR2 reads SVGAGI. CDR3 length: 12 amino acids. V dropped 4 bases and J dropped 5 bases, with 8 bases sitting between them. CDR3 sequence reads: CASSSRPYGYTF. CDR3 coding DNA: TGTGCCAGCAGTTCCCGACCGTATGGCTACACCTTC.

The V gene is TRBV15, the J gene TRBJ1-1; D remains unclear. CDR1 is LNHNV and CDR2 is YYDKDF in the germline V gene (reference sequence). V lost 5 bases and J 1 base, leaving 8 bases between the germline ends. The CDR3 has 13 amino acids. In nucleotides, the CDR3 is TGTGCCACCAGCGGCCAGAGGAACACTGAAGCTTTCTTT. Protein: CATSGQRNTEAFF.

The chain recombines TRBV7-9 with TRBJ1-3; perhaps TRBD1 as D (6 bases). The CDR3 is 16 residues long. V gave up 1 base and J gave up 0 bases, with 10 bases separating them. CDR1 is SEHNR, CDR2 FQNEAQ, per germline (reference sequence). CDR3: CASSLVQGFSGNTIYF. CDR3 sequence (DNA): TGTGCCAGCAGCTTAGTGCAGGGGTTCTCTGGAAACACCATATATTTT.

V usage is TRBV5-1 and J usage is TRBJ2-7; 8 bases map to TRBD1. Germline loops: CDR1 SGHRS, CDR2 YFSETQ. V lost 1 base, J lost 6 bases, and 9 bases stayed unmatched. The CDR3 loop spans 15 amino acids. This chain's CDR3 is CASSLNAGQVGEQYF. The CDR3 DNA reads TGCGCCAGCAGCTTGAATGCGGGACAGGTGGGCGAGCAGTACTTC.

The genes are TRBV5-1 and TRBJ1-2; 11 bases agree with TRBD1. V trimming: 3 bases; J trimming: 4 bases; junction bases outside the gene matches: 5. Looked up from germline, CDR1 is SGHRS and CDR2 is YFSETQ. This CDR3 is built from 15 residues. The CDR3 DNA follows: TGCGCCAGCAGCTGGACAGGGGGCCGAGGCTATGGCTACACCTTC. The encoded protein is CASSWTGGRGYGYTF.

V usage is TRBV4-3 and J usage is TRBJ1-5; 10 nucleotides line up with TRBD1. This CDR3 contains 21 residues. Trimming cost V 4 bases and J 1 base; bases outside gene matches: 19. CDR1 is LGHNA and CDR2 is YSLEER in the germline V gene. Written as DNA, the CDR3 is TGCGCCAGCAGCCCTACGGTAGTTGGGACAGGGGTAATGGGAAGCAATCAGCCCCAGCATTTT. It translates to CASSPTVVGTGVMGSNQPQHF.

This chain joins TRBV9 and TRBJ2-1; D not certain. Trimming stripped 0 bases from V and 6 bases from J, with 16 bases between. Looked up from germline, CDR1 is SGDLS and CDR2 is YYNGEE. This CDR3 is 16 amino acids long. CDR3 region: CASSVAGSPKFNEQFF. The CDR3 DNA reads as TGTGCCAGCAGCGTAGCGGGCTCTCCCAAATTCAATGAGCAGTTCTTC.

This clone was recorded a few times. This chain uses TRBV14 with TRBJ2-2; no reliable D call. The CDR3 is 12 residues long. V was pared by 0 bases and J by 7 bases, with 3 bases between. Germline V CDR1 and CDR2: SGHDN, FVKESK. The CDR3: CASSQDVGELFF. DNA for the CDR3: TGTGCCAGCAGCCAAGACGTCGGGGAGCTGTTTTTT. The full variable domain, completed using reference TRBV14 and TRBJ2-2, is EAGVTQFPSHSVIEKGQTVTLRCDPISGHDNLYWYRRVMGKEIKFLLHFVKESKQDESGMPNNRFLAERTGGTYSTLKVQPAELEDSGVYFCASSQDVGELFFGEGSRLTVL.

The DNA of the CDR3 is TGTGCCAGCAGCTTAGCGGACAGGGTACACGAGCAGTACTTC. Translated, it gives CASSLADRVHEQYF. The chain employs TRBV7-2 and TRBJ2-7; 8 bases map to TRBD1. Germline loops: CDR1 SGHTA, CDR2 FQGNSA. The CDR3 is 14 residues long. Trimming removed 0 bases from V and 5 bases from J; junction bases left unmatched: 3. The full variable domain, its missing parts supplied by reference TRBV7-2 and TRBJ2-7, is GAGVSQSPSNKVTEKGKDVELRCDPISGHTALYWYRQSLGQGLEFLIYFQGNSAPDKSGLPSDRFSAERTGGSVSTLTIQRTQQEDSAVYLCASSLADRVHEQYFGPGTRLTVT.

Note on this clone: The same CDR3 is also encoded by other DNA sequences in this sample. The chain employs TRBV27 and TRBJ2-1; no reliable D call. Between the trimmed V and J ends, which lost 2 bases and 0 bases, there was a span of 8 bases. In germline, CDR1 is MNHEY, CDR2 SMNVEV (reference sequence). This CDR3 contains 15 residues. The CDR3 is CASSLVASSYNEQFF. CDR3 coding DNA: TGTGCCAGCAGTTTAGTGGCTAGCTCCTACAATGAGCAGTTCTTC.

V usage is TRBV14 and J usage is TRBJ1-4; D might be TRBD1 (5 bases). CDR1 and CDR2 from the germline V gene are SGHDN and FVKESK. There are 14 residues in the CDR3. The V end lost 5 bases, the J end lost 5 bases, and 12 bases lay between the germline ends. This chain's CDR3 is CASSARVSNEKLFF. In DNA, the CDR3 is TGTGCCAGCAGCGCCAGGGTTTCGAATGAAAAACTGTTTTTT.

This chain connects TRBV5-1 to TRBJ1-4, with a tentative D call TRBD1 (5 bases). From germline, CDR1 is SGHRS and CDR2 YFSETQ. The CDR3 consists of 14 residues. V was pared by 4 bases and J by 10 bases, with 17 bases between. CDR3 amino acids: CASSPNAGDLKLFF. In DNA form, the CDR3 reads TGCGCCAGCAGCCCAAACGCCGGGGACCTAAAACTGTTTTTT.